These T cell receptor beta chains were read from a single sample in a study of beta chain features in type 1 diabetes. Here immunoSEQ multiplex PCR was the method, and the copy in TCRdb shows in-frame clones only, minus some. Of more than 12,000 clones detected, 55% to 70% appear once; the ten largest clones hold about 0.57%. Sequenced material: stem cell memory CD4+ T cells from blood. The source of these receptors is a woman younger than 35 with type 1 diabetes. CDR3s include the opening cysteine and the closing phenylalanine or tryptophan. The D gene is left open where the match is weak. A row's size may be missing; if present it is once, few, many or a size class.

v_gene: TRBV4-3; abundance: .; j_gene: TRBJ1-5; len: 13; d_gene: TRBD1; CDR3nt: TGCGCCAGCAGCCAGGGACAGGGTCAGCCCCAGCATTTT; CDR3aa: CASSQGQGQPQHF
v_gene: TRBV29-1; abundance: .; j_gene: TRBJ2-7; len: 15; d_gene: TRBD2; CDR3nt: TGCAGCGTTGAGTCTGGGGGGGTGGGCTCCTACGAGCAGTACTTC; CDR3aa: CSVESGGVGSYEQYF
v_gene: TRBV30; abundance: .; j_gene: TRBJ2-2; len: 16; d_gene: TRBD2; CDR3nt: TGTGCCTGGAGTGCAGCGGGAGGCGGGTCCGGCGGGGAGCTGTTTTTT; CDR3aa: CAWSAAGGGSGGELFF
v_gene: TRBV7-9; abundance: medium-sized; j_gene: TRBJ2-1; len: 13; d_gene: .; CDR3nt: TGTGCCAGCAGCTCCTCCGGGAGCAATGAGCAGTTCTTC; CDR3aa: CASSSSGSNEQFF
v_gene: TRBV6-6; abundance: .; j_gene: TRBJ2-2; len: 15; d_gene: .; CDR3nt: TGTGCCAGCAGTTACTCCCAGGGCCTAACCGGGGAGCTGTTTTTT; CDR3aa: CASSYSQGLTGELFF
v_gene: TRBV4-3; abundance: .; j_gene: TRBJ2-2; len: 16; d_gene: .; CDR3nt: TGCGCCAGCAGCTACGGAGGGGTCGGGACTACCGGGGAGCTGTTTTTT; CDR3aa: CASSYGGVGTTGELFF
v_gene: TRBV14; abundance: .; j_gene: TRBJ1-2; len: 13; d_gene: TRBD1; CDR3nt: TGTGCCAGCAGCCCGGACAGGAACTATGGCTACACCTTC; CDR3aa: CASSPDRNYGYTF
v_gene: TRBV10-1; abundance: .; j_gene: TRBJ2-1; len: 12; d_gene: .; CDR3nt: TGCGCCAGCAGCGGGAGCGGGAATGAGCAGTTCTTC; CDR3aa: CASSGSGNEQFF
v_gene: TRBV7-9; abundance: .; j_gene: TRBJ2-7; len: 13; d_gene: TRBD2; CDR3nt: TGTGCCAGCAGCATCGGGGGGGCGCGTGAGCAGTACTTC; CDR3aa: CASSIGGAREQYF
v_gene: TRBV6-6; abundance: .; j_gene: TRBJ2-1; len: 12; d_gene: .; CDR3nt: TGTGCCAGCAGTTCCAGGCTTAATGAGCAGTTCTTC; CDR3aa: CASSSRLNEQFF
v_gene: TRBV5-6; abundance: .; j_gene: TRBJ2-5; len: 14; d_gene: .; CDR3nt: TGTGCCAGCAGCTTGACGGGGGACCAAGAGACCCAGTACTTC; CDR3aa: CASSLTGDQETQYF
v_gene: TRBV7-7; abundance: .; j_gene: TRBJ2-5; len: 14; d_gene: TRBD2; CDR3nt: TGTGCTAGCAGCTTTTCGGGAGGCCAAGAGACCCAGTACTTC; CDR3aa: CASSFSGGQETQYF
v_gene: TRBV27; abundance: once; j_gene: TRBJ2-7; len: 16; d_gene: TRBD1; CDR3nt: TGTGCCAGCAGTACCCGAACAGGGGGCAGCCCCTACGAGCAGTACTTC; CDR3aa: CASSTRTGGSPYEQYF
v_gene: TRBV7-3; abundance: .; j_gene: TRBJ2-5; len: 16; d_gene: TRBD1; CDR3nt: TGTGCCAGCAGCCCGGGTCACGGGACAGGGGTCGAGACCCAGTACTTC; CDR3aa: CASSPGHGTGVETQYF
v_gene: TRBV6-5; abundance: once; j_gene: TRBJ1-2; len: 13; d_gene: .; CDR3nt: TGTGCCAGCAGTTACCTCCTAGGGGATGGCTACACCTTC; CDR3aa: CASSYLLGDGYTF
v_gene: TRBV14; abundance: .; j_gene: TRBJ2-4; len: 15; d_gene: .; CDR3nt: TGTGCCAGCAGCCAAGAAGTTAGTAACCAAAACATTCAGTACTTC; CDR3aa: CASSQEVSNQNIQYF
v_gene: TRBV19; abundance: .; j_gene: TRBJ1-2; len: 15; d_gene: .; CDR3nt: TGTGCCAGTACCCCCCGGGGGACGGTTGTGGATGGCTACACCTTC; CDR3aa: CASTPRGTVVDGYTF
v_gene: TRBV10-3; abundance: .; j_gene: TRBJ2-2; len: 14; d_gene: TRBD2; CDR3nt: TGTGCCATCAGCCGGGCTAGCGGAGTGCGGGAGCTGTTTTTT; CDR3aa: CAISRASGVRELFF
v_gene: TRBV7-2; abundance: .; j_gene: TRBJ1-5; len: 15; d_gene: .; CDR3nt: TGTGCCAGCAGCTTCTTACAGGGATGGGGTCAGCCCCAGCATTTT; CDR3aa: CASSFLQGWGQPQHF
v_gene: TRBV4-1; abundance: .; j_gene: TRBJ2-7; len: 17; d_gene: TRBD1; CDR3nt: TGCGCCAGCAGCCAAGATTCGGCCGGGACAGGGGTTATCGAGCAGTACTTC; CDR3aa: CASSQDSAGTGVIEQYF
v_gene: TRBV28; abundance: few; j_gene: TRBJ2-1; len: 16; d_gene: TRBD2; CDR3nt: TGTGCCAGCAGTATGGGTACGGCTAGCGGGCCGAATGAGCAGTTCTTC; CDR3aa: CASSMGTASGPNEQFF
v_gene: TRBV27; abundance: .; j_gene: TRBJ1-5; len: 14; d_gene: .; CDR3nt: TGTGCCAGCAGCCATATTCCTGACAGTCAGCCCCAGCATTTT; CDR3aa: CASSHIPDSQPQHF
v_gene: TRBV19; abundance: few; j_gene: TRBJ2-7; len: 15; d_gene: .; CDR3nt: TGTGCCAGTAGTATACAGGCAGCCCGGGACTACGAGCAGTACTTC; CDR3aa: CASSIQAARDYEQYF
v_gene: TRBV6-1; abundance: .; j_gene: TRBJ2-7; len: 10; d_gene: .; CDR3nt: TGTGGTTGTGGCTGGGCCGAGCAGTACTTC; CDR3aa: CGCGWAEQYF
v_gene: TRBV18; abundance: few; j_gene: TRBJ1-1; len: 14; d_gene: .; CDR3nt: TGTGCCAGCTCACCAAAGACAGTGAACACTGAAGCTTTCTTT; CDR3aa: CASSPKTVNTEAFF
v_gene: TRBV11-3; abundance: .; j_gene: TRBJ2-3; len: 12; d_gene: .; CDR3nt: TGTGCCAGCAGCGCCAACGGAGATACGCAGTATTTT; CDR3aa: CASSANGDTQYF
v_gene: TRBV10-3; abundance: .; j_gene: TRBJ2-7; len: 17; d_gene: TRBD2; CDR3nt: TGTGCCATCAGTCCGGGACTAGCGGGGGGGCAGTCCTACGAGCAGTACTTC; CDR3aa: CAISPGLAGGQSYEQYF
v_gene: TRBV19; abundance: .; j_gene: TRBJ2-3; len: 14; d_gene: TRBD2; CDR3nt: TGTGCCAGTAGTATTGCAGCGGGGGTGGATACGCAGTATTTT; CDR3aa: CASSIAAGVDTQYF
v_gene: TRBV28; abundance: .; j_gene: TRBJ2-3; len: 14; d_gene: .; CDR3nt: TGTGCCAGCAGCTATGGGACTTTCAGGGATACGCAGTATTTT; CDR3aa: CASSYGTFRDTQYF
v_gene: TRBV11-2; abundance: .; j_gene: TRBJ2-5; len: 13; d_gene: TRBD2; CDR3nt: TGTGCCAGCAGCTCTACAGCGGGGGAGACCCAGTACTTC; CDR3aa: CASSSTAGETQYF
v_gene: TRBV5-4; abundance: few; j_gene: TRBJ1-4; len: 15; d_gene: TRBD1; CDR3nt: TGTGCCAGCAGCCGGACCACAGGGGGCGATGAAAAACTGTTTTTT; CDR3aa: CASSRTTGGDEKLFF
v_gene: TRBV7-3; abundance: .; j_gene: TRBJ2-2; len: 14; d_gene: .; CDR3nt: TGTGCCAGCAGCTTAACGGGAGAATCCGGGGAGCTGTTTTTT; CDR3aa: CASSLTGESGELFF
v_gene: TRBV7-2; abundance: .; j_gene: TRBJ2-3; len: 15; d_gene: .; CDR3nt: TGTGCCAGCAGCCTGGCCAGGCCCGCCGGAGATACGCAGTATTTT; CDR3aa: CASSLARPAGDTQYF
v_gene: TRBV5-1; abundance: few; j_gene: TRBJ2-1; len: 16; d_gene: TRBD2; CDR3nt: TGCGCCAGCAGCTTGGGCGGTCTAGCGGGAGCCAATGAGCAGTTCTTC; CDR3aa: CASSLGGLAGANEQFF
v_gene: TRBV12-5; abundance: .; j_gene: TRBJ2-5; len: 15; d_gene: .; CDR3nt: TGTGCTAGTGGTTTGGGACTTAGCCCCGAAGAGACCCAGTACTTC; CDR3aa: CASGLGLSPEETQYF
v_gene: TRBV10-3; abundance: .; j_gene: TRBJ2-1; len: 17; d_gene: TRBD2; CDR3nt: TGTGCCATCAGTGACCTACGACTAGCGGGATGGGGCAATGAGCAGTTCTTC; CDR3aa: CAISDLRLAGWGNEQFF
v_gene: TRBV15; abundance: .; j_gene: TRBJ2-5; len: 16; d_gene: TRBD2; CDR3nt: TGTGCCACCAGCAGCGGGGAAGCGGGAGCTGGGGAGACCCAGTACTTC; CDR3aa: CATSSGEAGAGETQYF
v_gene: TRBV4-3; abundance: .; j_gene: TRBJ1-1; len: 15; d_gene: .; CDR3nt: TGCGCCAGCAGCCAAGCTCGGTCGAGAAGCACTGAAGCTTTCTTT; CDR3aa: CASSQARSRSTEAFF
v_gene: TRBV5-1; abundance: .; j_gene: TRBJ1-2; len: 14; d_gene: TRBD1; CDR3nt: TGCGCCAGCAGCTTGGACAGGGGGCGGCATGGCTACACCTTC; CDR3aa: CASSLDRGRHGYTF
v_gene: TRBV7-2; abundance: .; j_gene: TRBJ1-5; len: 15; d_gene: TRBD1; CDR3nt: TGTGCCAGCAGCTTAGGCAGGGGGTTAGCTCAGCCCCAGCATTTT; CDR3aa: CASSLGRGLAQPQHF